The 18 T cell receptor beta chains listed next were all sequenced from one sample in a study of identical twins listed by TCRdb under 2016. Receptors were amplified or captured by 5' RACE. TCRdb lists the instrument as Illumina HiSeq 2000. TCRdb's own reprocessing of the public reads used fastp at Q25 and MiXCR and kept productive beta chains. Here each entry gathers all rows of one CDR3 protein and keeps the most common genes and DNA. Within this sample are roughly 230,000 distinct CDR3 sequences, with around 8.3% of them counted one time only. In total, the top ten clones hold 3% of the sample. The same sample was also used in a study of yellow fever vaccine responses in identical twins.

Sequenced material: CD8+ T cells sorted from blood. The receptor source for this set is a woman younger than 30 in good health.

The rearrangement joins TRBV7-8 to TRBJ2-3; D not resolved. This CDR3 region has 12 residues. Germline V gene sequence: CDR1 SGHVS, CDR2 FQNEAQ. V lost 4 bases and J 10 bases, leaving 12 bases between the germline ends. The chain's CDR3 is CASSSQGPAQYF. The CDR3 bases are TGTGCCAGCAGCTCCCAAGGGCCCGCGCAGTATTTT.

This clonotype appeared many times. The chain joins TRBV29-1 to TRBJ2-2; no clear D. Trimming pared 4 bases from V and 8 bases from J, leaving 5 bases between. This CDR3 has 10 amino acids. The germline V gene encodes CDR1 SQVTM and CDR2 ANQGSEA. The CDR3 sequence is CSVAMGELFF. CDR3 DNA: TGCAGCGTTGCTATGGGGGAGCTGTTTTTT.

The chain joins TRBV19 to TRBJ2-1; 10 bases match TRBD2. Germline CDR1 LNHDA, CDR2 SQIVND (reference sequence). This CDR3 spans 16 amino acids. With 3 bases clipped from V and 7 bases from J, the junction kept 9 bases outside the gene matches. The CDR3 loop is CASSITTSGRGNEQFF. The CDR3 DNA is TGTGCCAGTAGTATCACCACGAGCGGGAGGGGTAATGAGCAGTTCTTC.

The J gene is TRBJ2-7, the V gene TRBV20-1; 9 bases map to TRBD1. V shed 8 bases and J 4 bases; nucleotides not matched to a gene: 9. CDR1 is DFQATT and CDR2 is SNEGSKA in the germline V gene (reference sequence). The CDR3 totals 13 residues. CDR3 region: CSKQGTGRYEQYF. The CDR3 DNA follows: TGCAGTAAGCAGGGGACAGGGAGGTACGAGCAGTACTTC.

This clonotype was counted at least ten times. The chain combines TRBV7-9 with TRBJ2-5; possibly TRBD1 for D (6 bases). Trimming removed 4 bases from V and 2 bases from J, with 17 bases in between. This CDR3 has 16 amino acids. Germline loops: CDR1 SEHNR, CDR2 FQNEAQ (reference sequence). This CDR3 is CASSSPKQGQQETQYF. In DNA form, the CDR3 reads TGTGCCAGCAGCTCTCCTAAACAGGGCCAGCAAGAGACCCAGTACTTC.

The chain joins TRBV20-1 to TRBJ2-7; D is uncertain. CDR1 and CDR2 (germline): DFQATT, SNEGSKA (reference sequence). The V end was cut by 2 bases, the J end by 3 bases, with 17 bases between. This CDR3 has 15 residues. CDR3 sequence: CSARLPGEPYYEQYF. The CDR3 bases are TGCAGTGCTAGACTCCCAGGCGAACCCTACTACGAGCAGTACTTC.

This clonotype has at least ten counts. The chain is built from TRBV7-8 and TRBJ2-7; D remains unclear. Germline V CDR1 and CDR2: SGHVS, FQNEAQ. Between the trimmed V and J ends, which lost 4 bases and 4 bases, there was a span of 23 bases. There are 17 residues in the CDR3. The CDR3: CASSSFESTFPGYEQYF. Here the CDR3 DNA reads TGTGCCAGCAGCTCCTTCGAATCGACCTTCCCCGGGTACGAGCAGTACTTC.

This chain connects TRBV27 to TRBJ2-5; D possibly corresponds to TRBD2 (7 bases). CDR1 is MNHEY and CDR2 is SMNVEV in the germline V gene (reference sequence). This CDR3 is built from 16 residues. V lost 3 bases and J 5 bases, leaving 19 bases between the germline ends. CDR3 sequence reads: CASSLSSGGGTETQYF. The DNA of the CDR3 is TGTGCCAGCAGTTTGTCTAGCGGAGGGGGGACGGAGACCCAGTACTTC.

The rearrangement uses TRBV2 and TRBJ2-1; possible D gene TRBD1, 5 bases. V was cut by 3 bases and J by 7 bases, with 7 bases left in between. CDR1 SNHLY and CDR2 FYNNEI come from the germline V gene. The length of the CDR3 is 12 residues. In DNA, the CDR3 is TGTGCCAGCAGTGACAACAGGAATGAGCAGTTCTTC. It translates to CASSDNRNEQFF.

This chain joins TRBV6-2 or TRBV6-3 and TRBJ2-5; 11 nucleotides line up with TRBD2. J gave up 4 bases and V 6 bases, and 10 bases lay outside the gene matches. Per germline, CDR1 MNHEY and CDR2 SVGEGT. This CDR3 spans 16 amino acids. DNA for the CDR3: TGTGCCAGCAGGGCGGGACTAGCGGTAGGGAGAGAGACCCAGTACTTC. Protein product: CASRAGLAVGRETQYF.

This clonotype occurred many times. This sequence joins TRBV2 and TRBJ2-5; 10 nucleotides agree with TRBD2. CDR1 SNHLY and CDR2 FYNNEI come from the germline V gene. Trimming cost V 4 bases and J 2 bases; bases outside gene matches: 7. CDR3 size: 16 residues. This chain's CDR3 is CASSGDRTSGQETQYF. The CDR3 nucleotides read TGTGCCAGCAGTGGGGACCGGACTAGCGGACAAGAGACCCAGTACTTC.

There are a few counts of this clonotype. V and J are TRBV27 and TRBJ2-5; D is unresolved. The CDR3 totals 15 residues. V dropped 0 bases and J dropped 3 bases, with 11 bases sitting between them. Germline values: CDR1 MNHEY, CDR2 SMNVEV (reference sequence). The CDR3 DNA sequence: TGTGCCAGCAGTTTATCGATGGCCCCCGAAGAGACCCAGTACTTC. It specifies CASSLSMAPEETQYF.

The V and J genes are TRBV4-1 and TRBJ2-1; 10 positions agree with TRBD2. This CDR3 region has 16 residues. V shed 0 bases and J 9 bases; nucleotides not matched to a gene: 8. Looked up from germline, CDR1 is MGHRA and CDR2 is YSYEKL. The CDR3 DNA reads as TGCGCCAGCAGCCAAGACCTCCTAGCGGGAGCAGGTGAGCAGTTCTTC. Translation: CASSQDLLAGAGEQFF.

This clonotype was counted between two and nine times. This CDR3 reads CASKWAGYGSNQPQHF. In DNA form, the CDR3 reads TGTGCCAGCAAATGGGCAGGGTATGGTAGCAATCAGCCCCAGCATTTT. The rearrangement links TRBV7-6 to TRBJ1-5; D possibly corresponds to TRBD1 (5 bases). V lost 7 bases and J lost 0, with 16 bases in between. The CDR3 is 16 amino acids. Looked up from germline, CDR1 is SGHVS and CDR2 is FNYEAQ.

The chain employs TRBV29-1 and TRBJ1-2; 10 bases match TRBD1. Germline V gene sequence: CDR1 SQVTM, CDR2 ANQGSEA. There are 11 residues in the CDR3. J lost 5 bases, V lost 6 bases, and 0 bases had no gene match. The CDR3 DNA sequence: TGCAGCGTGGACAGGGGGTATGGCTACACCTTC. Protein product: CSVDRGYGYTF.

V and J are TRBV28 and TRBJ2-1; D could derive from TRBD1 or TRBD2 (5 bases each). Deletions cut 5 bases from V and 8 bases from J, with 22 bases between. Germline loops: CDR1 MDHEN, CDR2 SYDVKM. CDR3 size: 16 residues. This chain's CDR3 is CASSPGDVAFTDEQFF. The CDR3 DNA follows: TGTGCCAGCAGTCCTGGGGACGTAGCCTTCACGGATGAGCAGTTCTTC.

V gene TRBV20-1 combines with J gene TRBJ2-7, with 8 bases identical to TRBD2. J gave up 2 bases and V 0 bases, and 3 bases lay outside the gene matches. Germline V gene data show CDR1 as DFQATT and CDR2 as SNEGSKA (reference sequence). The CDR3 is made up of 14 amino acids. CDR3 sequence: CSAREVAGTYEQYF. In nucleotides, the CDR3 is TGCAGTGCTAGAGAAGTAGCGGGAACCTACGAGCAGTACTTC.

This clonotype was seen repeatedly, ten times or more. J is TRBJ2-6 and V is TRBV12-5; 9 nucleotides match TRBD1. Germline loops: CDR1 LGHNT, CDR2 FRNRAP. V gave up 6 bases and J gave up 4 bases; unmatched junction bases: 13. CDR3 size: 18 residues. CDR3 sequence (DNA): TGTGCTAGTGGACCGATCCGGGACAGGGTTCCCGGGGCCAACGTCCTGACTTTC. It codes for CASGPIRDRVPGANVLTF.